The rows below give T cell receptor beta chains drawn from one sample of a study of technical replicates of blood from several donors. Measured with immunoSEQ multiplex PCR; TCRdb has only the in-frame clones, and not every one. The profile shows about 79,000 clones, about 91% of them singletons. Sequenced: T cells isolated from PBMCs. The receptors were gathered from a human donor in good health. Some clones in this sample may be carry-over from other donors' samples. Each CDR3 is given with its conserved first and last residue. D genes are given only for firm matches. The size entry is marked missing in some rows and otherwise reads once, few, many or a size class.

D gene: .; J gene: TRBJ2-1; V gene: TRBV4-3; clone size: once; CDR3 length: 16; CDR3 protein: CASSQDPAAANNEQFF; CDR3 DNA: TGCGCCAGCAGCCAAGATCCGGCGGCAGCAAACAATGAGCAGTTCTTC
D gene: .; J gene: TRBJ1-5; V gene: TRBV19; clone size: few; CDR3 length: 13; CDR3 protein: CASSRQGNQPQHF; CDR3 DNA: TGTGCCAGTAGTCGACAGGGCAATCAGCCCCAGCATTTT
D gene: .; J gene: TRBJ2-7; V gene: TRBV7-9; clone size: .; CDR3 length: 13; CDR3 protein: CASSPDLSYEQYF; CDR3 DNA: TGTGCCAGCAGCCCGGACTTATCCTACGAGCAGTACTTC
D gene: .; J gene: TRBJ2-2; V gene: TRBV4-2; clone size: .; CDR3 length: 15; CDR3 protein: CASSQVQGNTGELFF; CDR3 DNA: TGTGCCAGCAGCCAGGTACAGGGGAACACCGGGGAGCTGTTTTTT
D gene: .; J gene: TRBJ1-5; V gene: TRBV7-8; clone size: .; CDR3 length: 15; CDR3 protein: CASSLTKSAYQPQHF; CDR3 DNA: TGTGCCAGCAGCTTAACTAAGTCCGCCTATCAGCCCCAGCATTTT
D gene: .; J gene: TRBJ2-5; V gene: TRBV5-1; clone size: .; CDR3 length: 14; CDR3 protein: CASSLDLGPGAQYF; CDR3 DNA: TGCGCCAGCAGCTTGGATCTTGGCCCAGGGGCCCAGTACTTC
D gene: .; J gene: TRBJ1-1; V gene: TRBV6-5; clone size: .; CDR3 length: 15; CDR3 protein: CASSYSYRVSTEAFF; CDR3 DNA: TGTGCCAGCAGTTACTCGTACAGGGTTAGCACTGAAGCTTTCTTT
D gene: .; J gene: TRBJ2-7; V gene: TRBV27; clone size: once; CDR3 length: 14; CDR3 protein: CASSLLASSREQYF; CDR3 DNA: TGTGCCAGCAGTTTATTAGCCAGTAGTCGAGAGCAGTACTTC
D gene: TRBD2; J gene: TRBJ2-7; V gene: TRBV11-2; clone size: .; CDR3 length: 16; CDR3 protein: CASSLGGAGGPGEQYF; CDR3 DNA: TGTGCCAGCAGCTTAGGGGGAGCGGGAGGGCCTGGGGAGCAGTACTTC
D gene: .; J gene: TRBJ2-7; V gene: TRBV7-3; clone size: .; CDR3 length: 12; CDR3 protein: CASSAVDYEQYF; CDR3 DNA: TGTGCCAGCAGCGCCGTAGATTACGAGCAGTACTTC
D gene: TRBD1; J gene: TRBJ2-5; V gene: TRBV2; clone size: once; CDR3 length: 15; CDR3 protein: CASSFGTVAQETQYF; CDR3 DNA: TGTGCCAGCAGTTTCGGGACAGTCGCCCAAGAGACCCAGTACTTC
D gene: TRBD2; J gene: TRBJ2-2; V gene: TRBV5-4; clone size: .; CDR3 length: 16; CDR3 protein: CASSFASGSGGGELFF; CDR3 DNA: TGTGCCAGCAGCTTTGCTAGCGGGAGTGGAGGCGGGGAGCTGTTTTTT
D gene: .; J gene: TRBJ1-1; V gene: TRBV6-5; clone size: .; CDR3 length: 14; CDR3 protein: CASKEGVGNTEAFF; CDR3 DNA: TGTGCCAGCAAAGAGGGCGTGGGGAACACTGAAGCTTTCTTT
D gene: TRBD2; J gene: TRBJ2-1; V gene: TRBV10-3; clone size: .; CDR3 length: 17; CDR3 protein: CAISESKVLAGGGEQFF; CDR3 DNA: TGTGCCATCAGTGAGTCGAAAGTACTAGCGGGAGGAGGTGAGCAGTTCTTC
D gene: .; J gene: TRBJ1-3; V gene: TRBV19; clone size: .; CDR3 length: 15; CDR3 protein: CASSHGTVDGNTIYF; CDR3 DNA: TGTGCCAGTAGCCACGGCACAGTCGACGGAAACACCATATATTTT
D gene: .; J gene: TRBJ2-7; V gene: TRBV6-1; clone size: .; CDR3 length: 13; CDR3 protein: CASSPTAPYEQYF; CDR3 DNA: TGTGCCAGCAGCCCGACAGCCCCCTACGAGCAGTACTTC
D gene: TRBD2; J gene: TRBJ2-2; V gene: TRBV18; clone size: .; CDR3 length: 17; CDR3 protein: CASSPGGGSGYTGELFF; CDR3 DNA: TGTGCCAGCTCACCCGGCGGCGGGAGTGGGTACACCGGGGAGCTGTTTTTT
D gene: TRBD1; J gene: TRBJ1-6; V gene: TRBV7-9; clone size: .; CDR3 length: 14; CDR3 protein: CASSFGTGNSPLHF; CDR3 DNA: TGTGCCAGCAGCTTCGGGACAGGGAATTCACCCCTCCACTTT
D gene: TRBD1; J gene: TRBJ1-1; V gene: TRBV7-2; clone size: .; CDR3 length: 13; CDR3 protein: CASSQTGGTEAFF; CDR3 DNA: TGTGCCAGCAGCCAGACAGGGGGCACTGAAGCTTTCTTT
D gene: .; J gene: TRBJ2-3; V gene: TRBV7-2; clone size: .; CDR3 length: 15; CDR3 protein: CASSSLVLPTDTQYF; CDR3 DNA: TGTGCCAGCAGCTCACTAGTCCTACCCACAGATACGCAGTATTTT
D gene: .; J gene: TRBJ2-1; V gene: TRBV6-5; clone size: .; CDR3 length: 15; CDR3 protein: CASIGGGPYYNEQFF; CDR3 DNA: TGTGCCAGCATCGGAGGAGGGCCTTACTACAATGAGCAGTTCTTC
D gene: TRBD2; J gene: TRBJ2-3; V gene: TRBV4-3; clone size: .; CDR3 length: 18; CDR3 protein: CASSQGPTGSGRTDTQYF; CDR3 DNA: TGCGCCAGCAGCCAAGGTCCCACGGGTAGCGGGCGCACAGATACGCAGTATTTT
D gene: TRBD2; J gene: TRBJ2-7; V gene: TRBV5-6; clone size: .; CDR3 length: 14; CDR3 protein: CASRPSGNDYEQYF; CDR3 DNA: TGTGCCAGCAGACCTAGCGGAAACGACTACGAGCAGTACTTC
D gene: .; J gene: TRBJ1-5; V gene: TRBV19; clone size: .; CDR3 length: 17; CDR3 protein: CASSIGAGYSRNQPQHF; CDR3 DNA: TGTGCCAGTAGTATAGGGGCGGGCTACTCCCGCAATCAGCCCCAGCATTTT
D gene: TRBD1; J gene: TRBJ1-1; V gene: TRBV30; clone size: .; CDR3 length: 14; CDR3 protein: CARRDSPNSQEAFF; CDR3 DNA: TGTGCCCGCCGGGACAGCCCAAACTCCCAGGAAGCTTTCTTT
D gene: .; J gene: TRBJ1-1; V gene: TRBV18; clone size: .; CDR3 length: 14; CDR3 protein: CASSPGGLGTEAFF; CDR3 DNA: TGTGCCAGCTCACCTGGTGGCCTTGGTACTGAAGCTTTCTTT
D gene: .; J gene: TRBJ1-5; V gene: TRBV6-1; clone size: once; CDR3 length: 13; CDR3 protein: CASSGRVNQPQHF; CDR3 DNA: TGTGCCAGCAGTGGCAGGGTTAATCAGCCCCAGCATTTT